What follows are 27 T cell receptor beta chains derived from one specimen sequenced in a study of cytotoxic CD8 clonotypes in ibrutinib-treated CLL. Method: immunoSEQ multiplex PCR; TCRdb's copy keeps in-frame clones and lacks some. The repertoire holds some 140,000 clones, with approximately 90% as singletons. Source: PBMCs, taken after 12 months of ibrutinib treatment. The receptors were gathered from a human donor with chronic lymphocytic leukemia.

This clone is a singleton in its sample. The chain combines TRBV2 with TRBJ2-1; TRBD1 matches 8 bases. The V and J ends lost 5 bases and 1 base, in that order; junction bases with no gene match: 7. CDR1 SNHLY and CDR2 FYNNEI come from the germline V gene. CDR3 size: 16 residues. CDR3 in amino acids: CASSKGQGGSYNEQFF. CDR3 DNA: TGTGCCAGCAGTAAAGGACAGGGTGGATCCTACAATGAGCAGTTCTTC. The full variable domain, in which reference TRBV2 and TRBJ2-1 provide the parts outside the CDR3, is EPEVTQTPSHQVTQMGQEVILRCVPISNHLYFYWYRQILGQKVEFLVSFYNNEISEKSEIFDDQFSVERPDGSNFTLKIRSTKLEDSAMYFCASSKGQGGSYNEQFFGPGTRLTVL.

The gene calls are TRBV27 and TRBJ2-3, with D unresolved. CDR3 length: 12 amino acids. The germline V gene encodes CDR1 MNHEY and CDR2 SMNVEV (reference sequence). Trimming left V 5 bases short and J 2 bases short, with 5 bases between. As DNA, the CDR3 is TGTGCCAGCAGTGTCCTCACAGATACGCAGTATTTT. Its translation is CASSVLTDTQYF.

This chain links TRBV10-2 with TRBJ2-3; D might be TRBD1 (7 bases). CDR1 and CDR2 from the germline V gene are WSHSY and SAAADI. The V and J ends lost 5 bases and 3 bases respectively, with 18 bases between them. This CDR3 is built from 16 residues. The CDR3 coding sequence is TGCGCCAGCAGTCTTGGGTGGACAGGACTAACAGATACGCAGTATTTT. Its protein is CASSLGWTGLTDTQYF.

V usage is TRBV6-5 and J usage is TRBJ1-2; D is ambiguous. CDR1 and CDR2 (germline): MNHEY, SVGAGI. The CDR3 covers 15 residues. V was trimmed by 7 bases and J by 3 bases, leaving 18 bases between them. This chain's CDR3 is CASNLRPWTDYGYTF. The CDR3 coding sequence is TGTGCCAGCAACTTAAGGCCTTGGACGGACTATGGCTACACCTTC.

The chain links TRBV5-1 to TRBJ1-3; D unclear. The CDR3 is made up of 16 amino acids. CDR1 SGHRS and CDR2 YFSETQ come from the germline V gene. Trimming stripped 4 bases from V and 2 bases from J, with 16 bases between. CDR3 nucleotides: TGCGCCAGCAGCCGATTGGACGCGATAGCTGGAAACACCATATATTTT. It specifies CASSRLDAIAGNTIYF. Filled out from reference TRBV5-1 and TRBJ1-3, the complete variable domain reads KAGVTQTPRYLIKTRGQQVTLSCSPISGHRSVSWYQQTPGQGLQFLFEYFSETQRNKGNFPGRFSGRQFSNSRSEMNVSTLELGDSALYLCASSRLDAIAGNTIYFGEGSWLTVV.

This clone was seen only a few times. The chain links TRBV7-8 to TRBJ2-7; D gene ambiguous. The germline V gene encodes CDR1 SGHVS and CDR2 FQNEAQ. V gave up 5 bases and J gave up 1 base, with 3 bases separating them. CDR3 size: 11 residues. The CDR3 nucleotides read TGTGCCAGCAGCCCATCCTACGAGCAGTACTTC. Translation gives CASSPSYEQYF.

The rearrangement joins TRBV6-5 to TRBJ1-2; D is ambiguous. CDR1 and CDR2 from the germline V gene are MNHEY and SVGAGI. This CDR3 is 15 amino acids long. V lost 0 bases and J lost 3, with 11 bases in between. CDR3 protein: CASSYSQVSDYGYTF. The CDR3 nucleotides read TGTGCCAGCAGTTACTCGCAAGTAAGCGACTATGGCTACACCTTC.

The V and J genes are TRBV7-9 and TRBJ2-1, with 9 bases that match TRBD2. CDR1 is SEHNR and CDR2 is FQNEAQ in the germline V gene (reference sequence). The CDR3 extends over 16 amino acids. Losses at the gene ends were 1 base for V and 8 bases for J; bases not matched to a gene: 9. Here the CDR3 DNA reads TGTGCCAGCAGCTTAGGAGAAGTAGCGGGAGCCCATGAGCAGTTCTTC. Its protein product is CASSLGEVAGAHEQFF. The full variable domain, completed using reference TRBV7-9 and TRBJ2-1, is DTGVSQNPRHKITKRGQNVTFRCDPISEHNRLYWYRQTLGQGPEFLTYFQNEAQLEKSRLLSDRFSAERPKGSFSTLEIQRTEQGDSAMYLCASSLGEVAGAHEQFFGPGTRLTVL.

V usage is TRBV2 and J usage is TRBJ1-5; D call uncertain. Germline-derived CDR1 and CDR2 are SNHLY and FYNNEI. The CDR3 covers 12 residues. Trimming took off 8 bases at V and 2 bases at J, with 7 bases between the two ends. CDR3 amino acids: CASGQGNQPQHF. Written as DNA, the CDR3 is TGTGCCAGCGGCCAGGGCAATCAGCCCCAGCATTTT.

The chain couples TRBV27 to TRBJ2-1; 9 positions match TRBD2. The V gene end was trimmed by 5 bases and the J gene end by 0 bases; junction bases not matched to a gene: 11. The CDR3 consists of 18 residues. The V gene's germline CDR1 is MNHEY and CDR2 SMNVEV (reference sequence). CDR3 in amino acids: CASSPPFLAGSSYNEQFF. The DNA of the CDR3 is TGTGCCAGCAGTCCCCCCTTCCTAGCGGGGAGCTCCTACAATGAGCAGTTCTTC.

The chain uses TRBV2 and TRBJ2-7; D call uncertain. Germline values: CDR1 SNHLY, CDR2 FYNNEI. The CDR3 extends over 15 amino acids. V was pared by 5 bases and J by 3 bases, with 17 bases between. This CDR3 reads CASSLHGPEYYEQYF. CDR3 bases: TGTGCCAGCAGTCTCCACGGGCCGGAGTACTACGAGCAGTACTTC.

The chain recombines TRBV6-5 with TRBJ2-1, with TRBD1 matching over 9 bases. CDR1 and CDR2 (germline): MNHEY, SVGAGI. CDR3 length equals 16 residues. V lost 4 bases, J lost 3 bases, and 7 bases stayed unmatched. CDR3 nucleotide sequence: TGTGCCAGCAGTTCCGGTTTGGGACAGGGCTACAATGAGCAGTTCTTC. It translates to CASSSGLGQGYNEQFF.

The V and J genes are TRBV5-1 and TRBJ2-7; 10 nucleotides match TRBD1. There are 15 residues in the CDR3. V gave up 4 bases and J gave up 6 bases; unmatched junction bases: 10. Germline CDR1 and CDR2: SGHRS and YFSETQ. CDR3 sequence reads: CASSPPSGQGFEQYF. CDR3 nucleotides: TGCGCCAGCAGCCCGCCCTCGGGACAGGGGTTCGAGCAGTACTTC.

CDR3 DNA sequence: TGTGCCAGCAGCTCAGGGGGCGGCCAAGAGACCCAGTACTTC. It encodes CASSSGGGQETQYF. V gene TRBV11-1 combines with J gene TRBJ2-5, with 8 bases matching TRBD1. Per germline, CDR1 SGHAT and CDR2 FQDESV (reference sequence). The CDR3 loop spans 14 amino acids. With V trimmed by 4 bases and J by 1 base, 2 bases remained unmatched.

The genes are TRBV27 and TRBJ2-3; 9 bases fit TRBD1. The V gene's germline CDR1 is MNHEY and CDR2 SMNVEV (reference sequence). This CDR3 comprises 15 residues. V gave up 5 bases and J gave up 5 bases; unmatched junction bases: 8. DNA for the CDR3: TGTGCCAGCAGTCCAGGGACAGGGTTTGTAGATACGCAGTATTTT. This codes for CASSPGTGFVDTQYF.

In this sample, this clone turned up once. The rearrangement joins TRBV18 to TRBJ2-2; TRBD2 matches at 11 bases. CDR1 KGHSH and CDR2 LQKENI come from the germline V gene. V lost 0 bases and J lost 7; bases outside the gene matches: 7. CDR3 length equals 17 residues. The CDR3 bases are TGTGCCAGCTCACCACCCACTAGCGGGAGCGCCGGCGGGGAGCTGTTTTTT. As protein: CASSPPTSGSAGGELFF.

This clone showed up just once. In DNA, the CDR3 is TGTGCCAGCAGCCGTAAGCTGAGCTCCTACAATGAGCAGTTCTTC. Its translation is CASSRKLSSYNEQFF. The chain employs TRBV7-9 and TRBJ2-1; D is undetermined. The CDR3 runs 15 residues. Germline V gives CDR1 SEHNR, CDR2 FQNEAQ (reference sequence). V was trimmed by 5 bases and J by 0 bases, leaving 11 bases between them.

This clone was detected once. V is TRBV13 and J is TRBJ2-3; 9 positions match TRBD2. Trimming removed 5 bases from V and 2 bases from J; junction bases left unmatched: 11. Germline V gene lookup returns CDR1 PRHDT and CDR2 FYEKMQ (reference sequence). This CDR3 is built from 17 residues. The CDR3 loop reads CASSTGSAGGFTDTQYF. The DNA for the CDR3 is TGTGCCAGCAGCACAGGGTCAGCGGGAGGATTCACAGATACGCAGTATTTT.

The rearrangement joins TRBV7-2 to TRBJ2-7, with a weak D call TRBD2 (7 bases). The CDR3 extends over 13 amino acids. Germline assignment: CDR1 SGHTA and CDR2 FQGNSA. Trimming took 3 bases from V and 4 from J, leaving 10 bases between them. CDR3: CASSLEGGYEQYF. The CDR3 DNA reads TGTGCCAGCAGCTTGGAGGGGGGGTACGAGCAGTACTTC.

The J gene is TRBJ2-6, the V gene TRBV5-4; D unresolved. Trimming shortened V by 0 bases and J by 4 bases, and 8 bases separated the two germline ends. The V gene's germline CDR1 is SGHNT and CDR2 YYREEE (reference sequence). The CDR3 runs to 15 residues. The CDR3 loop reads CASSLGTAGANVLTF. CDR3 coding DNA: TGTGCCAGCAGCTTGGGTACGGCAGGGGCCAACGTCCTGACTTTC.

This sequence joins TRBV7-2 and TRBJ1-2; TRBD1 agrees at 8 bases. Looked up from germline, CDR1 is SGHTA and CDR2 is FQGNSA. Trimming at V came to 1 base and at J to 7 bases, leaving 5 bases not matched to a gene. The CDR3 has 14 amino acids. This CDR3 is CASSLEQGELGYTF. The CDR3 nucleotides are TGTGCCAGCAGCTTAGAACAGGGGGAGCTTGGCTACACCTTC.

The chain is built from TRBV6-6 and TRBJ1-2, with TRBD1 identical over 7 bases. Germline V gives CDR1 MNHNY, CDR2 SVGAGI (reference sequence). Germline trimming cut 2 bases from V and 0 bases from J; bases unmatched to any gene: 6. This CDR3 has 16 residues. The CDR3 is CASSYPGTETNYGYTF. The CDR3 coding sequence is TGTGCCAGCAGTTACCCAGGGACAGAAACTAACTATGGCTACACCTTC.

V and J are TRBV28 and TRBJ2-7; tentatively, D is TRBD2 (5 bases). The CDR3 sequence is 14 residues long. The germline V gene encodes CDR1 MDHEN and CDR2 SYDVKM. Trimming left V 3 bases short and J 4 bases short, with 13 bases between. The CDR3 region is CASSLSGIEYEQYF. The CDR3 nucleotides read TGTGCCAGCAGTTTGTCGGGAATCGAGTACGAGCAGTACTTC.

The CDR3 DNA follows: TGTGCCAGCAGCTCCCTTGCGGGGCTCTACGAGCAGTACTTC. Translation: CASSSLAGLYEQYF. This chain connects TRBV7-2 to TRBJ2-7; possible D gene TRBD2, 6 bases. CDR3 size: 14 residues. From germline, CDR1 is SGHTA and CDR2 FQGNSA. V was pared by 4 bases and J by 3 bases, with 13 bases between.

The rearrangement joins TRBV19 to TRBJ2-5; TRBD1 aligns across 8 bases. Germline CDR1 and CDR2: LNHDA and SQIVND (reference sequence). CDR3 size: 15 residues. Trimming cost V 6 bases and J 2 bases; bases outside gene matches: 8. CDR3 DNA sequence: TGTGCCAGTAGCGACCGGGACAGGCCTCAAGAGACCCAGTACTTC. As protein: CASSDRDRPQETQYF. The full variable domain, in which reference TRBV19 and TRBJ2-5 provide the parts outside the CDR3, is DGGITQSPKYLFRKEGQNVTLSCEQNLNHDAMYWYRQDPGQGLRLIYYSQIVNDFQKGDIAEGYSVSREKKESFPLTVTSAQKNPTAFYLCASSDRDRPQETQYFGPGTRLLVL.

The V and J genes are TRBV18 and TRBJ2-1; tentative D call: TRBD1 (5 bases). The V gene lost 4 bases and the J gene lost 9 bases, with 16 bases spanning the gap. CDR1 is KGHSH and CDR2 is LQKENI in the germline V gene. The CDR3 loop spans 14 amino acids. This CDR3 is CASSQTQALGEQFF. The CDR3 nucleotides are TGTGCCAGCTCACAAACACAGGCATTGGGTGAGCAGTTCTTC.

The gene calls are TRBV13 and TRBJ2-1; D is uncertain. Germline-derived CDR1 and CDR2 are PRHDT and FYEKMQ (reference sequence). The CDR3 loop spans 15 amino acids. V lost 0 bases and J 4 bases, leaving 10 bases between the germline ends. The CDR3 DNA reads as TGTGCCAGCAGCTTAGGGGGTCTAATGTACAATGAGCAGTTCTTC. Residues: CASSLGGLMYNEQFF.